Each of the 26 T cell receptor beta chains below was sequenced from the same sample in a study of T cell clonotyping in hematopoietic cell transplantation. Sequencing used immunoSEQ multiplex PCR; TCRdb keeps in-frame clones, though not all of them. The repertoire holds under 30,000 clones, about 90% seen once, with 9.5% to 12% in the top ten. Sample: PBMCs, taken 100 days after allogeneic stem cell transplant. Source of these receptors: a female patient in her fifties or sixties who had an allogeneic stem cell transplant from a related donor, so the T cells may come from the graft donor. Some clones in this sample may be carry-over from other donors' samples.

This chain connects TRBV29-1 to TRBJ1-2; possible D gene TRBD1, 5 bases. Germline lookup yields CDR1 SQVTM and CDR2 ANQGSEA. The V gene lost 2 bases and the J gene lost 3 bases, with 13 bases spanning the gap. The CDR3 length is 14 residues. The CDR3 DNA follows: TGCAGCGTTGAAACAGGCCTCGGGGACTATGGCTACACCTTC. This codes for CSVETGLGDYGYTF.

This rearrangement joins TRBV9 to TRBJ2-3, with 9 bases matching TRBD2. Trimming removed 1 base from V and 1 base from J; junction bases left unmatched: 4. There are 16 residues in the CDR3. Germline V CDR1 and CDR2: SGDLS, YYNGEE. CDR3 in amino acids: CASSVHGGGGTDTQYF. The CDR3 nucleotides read TGTGCCAGCAGCGTACATGGCGGGGGGGGCACAGATACGCAGTATTTT.

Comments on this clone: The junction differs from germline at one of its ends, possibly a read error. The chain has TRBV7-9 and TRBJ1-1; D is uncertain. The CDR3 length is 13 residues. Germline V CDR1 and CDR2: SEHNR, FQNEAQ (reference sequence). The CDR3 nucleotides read TGTGCCAGCAGCTTAGTCCCTGGGCGGGAAGCCTTCTTT. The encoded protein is CASSLVPGREAFF. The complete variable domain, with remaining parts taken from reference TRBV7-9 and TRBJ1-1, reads DTGVSQNPRHKITKRGQNVTFRCDPISEHNRLYWYRQTLGQGPEFLTYFQNEAQLEKSRLLSDRFSAERPKGSFSTLEIQRTEQGDSAMYLCASSLVPGREAFFGQGTRLTVV.

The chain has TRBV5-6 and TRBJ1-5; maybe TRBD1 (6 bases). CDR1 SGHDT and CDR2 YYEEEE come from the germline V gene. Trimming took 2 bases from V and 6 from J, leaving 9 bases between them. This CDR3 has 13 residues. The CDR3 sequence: CASSFHRVQPQHF. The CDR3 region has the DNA TGTGCCAGCAGCTTTCACAGGGTTCAGCCCCAGCATTTT. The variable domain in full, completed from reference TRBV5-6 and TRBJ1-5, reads DAGVTQSPTHLIKTRGQQVTLRCSPKSGHDTVSWYQQALGQGPQFIFQYYEEEERQRGNFPDRFSGHQFPNYSSELNVNALLLGDSALYLCASSFHRVQPQHFGDGTRLSIL.

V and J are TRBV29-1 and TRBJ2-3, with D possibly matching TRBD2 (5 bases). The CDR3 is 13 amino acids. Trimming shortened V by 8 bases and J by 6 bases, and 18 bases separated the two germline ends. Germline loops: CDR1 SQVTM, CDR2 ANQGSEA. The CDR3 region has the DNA TGCAGCCTCGGGGTGGGCTCGGGCGATACGCAGTATTTT. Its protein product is CSLGVGSGDTQYF.

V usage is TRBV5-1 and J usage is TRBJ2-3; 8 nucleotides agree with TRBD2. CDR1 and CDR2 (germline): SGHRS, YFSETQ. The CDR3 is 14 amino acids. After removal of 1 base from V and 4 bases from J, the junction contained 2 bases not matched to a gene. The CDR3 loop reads CASSLSGGADTQYF. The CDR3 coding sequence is TGCGCCAGCAGCTTGAGCGGGGGAGCAGATACGCAGTATTTT.

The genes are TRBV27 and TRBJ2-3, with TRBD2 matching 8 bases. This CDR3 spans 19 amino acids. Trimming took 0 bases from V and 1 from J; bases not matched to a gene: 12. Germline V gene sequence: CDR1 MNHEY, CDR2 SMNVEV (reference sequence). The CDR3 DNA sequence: TGTGCCAGCAGTTTATCTTCAAGCCGAGATAGCGGGGGCACAGATACGCAGTATTTT. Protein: CASSLSSSRDSGGTDTQYF.

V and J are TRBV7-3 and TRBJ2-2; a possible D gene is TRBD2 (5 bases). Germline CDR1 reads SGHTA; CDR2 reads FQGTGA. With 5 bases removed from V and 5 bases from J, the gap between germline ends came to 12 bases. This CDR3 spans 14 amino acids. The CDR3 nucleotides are TGTGCCAGCAGCCCCGTAGGAGGTACCGGGGAGCTGTTTTTT. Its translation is CASSPVGGTGELFF.

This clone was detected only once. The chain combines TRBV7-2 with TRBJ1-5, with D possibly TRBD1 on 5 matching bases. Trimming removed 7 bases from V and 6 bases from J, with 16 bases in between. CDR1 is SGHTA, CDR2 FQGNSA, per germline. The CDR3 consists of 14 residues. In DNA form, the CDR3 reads TGTGCCAGCAACGAGGGACCGACGGGTCAGCCCCAGCATTTT. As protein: CASNEGPTGQPQHF.

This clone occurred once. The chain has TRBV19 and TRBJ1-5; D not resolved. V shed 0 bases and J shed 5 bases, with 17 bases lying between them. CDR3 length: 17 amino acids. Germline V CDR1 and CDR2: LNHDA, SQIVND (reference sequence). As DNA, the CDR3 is TGTGCCAGTAGTATAGACCGAGACGGCGGCGACTATCAGCCCCAGCATTTT. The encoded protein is CASSIDRDGGDYQPQHF.

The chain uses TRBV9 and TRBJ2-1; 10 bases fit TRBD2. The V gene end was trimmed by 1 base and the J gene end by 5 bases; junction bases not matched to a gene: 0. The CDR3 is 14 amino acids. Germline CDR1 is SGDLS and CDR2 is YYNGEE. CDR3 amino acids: CASSVTSGDNEQFF. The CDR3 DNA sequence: TGTGCCAGCAGCGTAACTAGCGGGGACAATGAGCAGTTCTTC. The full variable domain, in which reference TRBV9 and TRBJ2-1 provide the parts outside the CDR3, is DSGVTQTPKHLITATGQRVTLRCSPRSGDLSVYWYQQSLDQGLQFLIQYYNGEERAKGNILERFSAQQFPDLHSELNLSSLELGDSALYFCASSVTSGDNEQFFGPGTRLTVL.

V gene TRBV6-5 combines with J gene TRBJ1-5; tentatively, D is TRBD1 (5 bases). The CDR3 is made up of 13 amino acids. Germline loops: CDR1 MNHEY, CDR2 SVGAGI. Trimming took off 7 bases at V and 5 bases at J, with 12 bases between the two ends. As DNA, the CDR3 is TGTGCCAGCATCGACGTGGGGGATCAGCCCCAGCATTTT. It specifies CASIDVGDQPQHF.

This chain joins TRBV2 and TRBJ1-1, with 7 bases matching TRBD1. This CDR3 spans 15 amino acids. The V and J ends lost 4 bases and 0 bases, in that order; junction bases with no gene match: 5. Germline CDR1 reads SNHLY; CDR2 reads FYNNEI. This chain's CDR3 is CASSGQGLVNTEAFF. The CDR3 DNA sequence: TGTGCCAGCAGTGGACAGGGTTTGGTGAACACTGAAGCTTTCTTT.

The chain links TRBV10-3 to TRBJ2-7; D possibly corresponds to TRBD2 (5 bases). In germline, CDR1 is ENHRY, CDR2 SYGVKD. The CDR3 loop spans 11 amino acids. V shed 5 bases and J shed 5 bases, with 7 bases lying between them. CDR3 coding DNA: TGTGCCATCAGTTGGCGGGACGAGCAGTACTTC. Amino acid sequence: CAISWRDEQYF.

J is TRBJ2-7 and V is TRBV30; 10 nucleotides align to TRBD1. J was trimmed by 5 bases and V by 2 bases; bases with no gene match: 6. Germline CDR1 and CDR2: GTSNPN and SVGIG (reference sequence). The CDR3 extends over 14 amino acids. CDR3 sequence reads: CAWSSGTGDNEQYF. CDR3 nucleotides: TGTGCCTGGAGTTCCGGGACAGGGGATAACGAGCAGTACTTC.

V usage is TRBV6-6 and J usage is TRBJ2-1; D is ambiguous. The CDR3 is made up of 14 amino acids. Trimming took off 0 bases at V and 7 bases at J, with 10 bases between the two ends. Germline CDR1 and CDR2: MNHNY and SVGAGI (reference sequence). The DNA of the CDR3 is TGTGCCAGCAGTTACTCGTACAGCCGTAATGAGCAGTTCTTC. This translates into CASSYSYSRNEQFF.

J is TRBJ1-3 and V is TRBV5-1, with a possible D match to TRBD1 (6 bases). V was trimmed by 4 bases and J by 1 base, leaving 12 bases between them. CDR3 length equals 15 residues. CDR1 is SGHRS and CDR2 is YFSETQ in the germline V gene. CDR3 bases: TGCGCCAGCAGCCCCCTAGGGGGGTCTGGAAACACCATATATTTT. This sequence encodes CASSPLGGSGNTIYF. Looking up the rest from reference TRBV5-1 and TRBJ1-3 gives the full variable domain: KAGVTQTPRYLIKTRGQQVTLSCSPISGHRSVSWYQQTPGQGLQFLFEYFSETQRNKGNFPGRFSGRQFSNSRSEMNVSTLELGDSALYLCASSPLGGSGNTIYFGEGSWLTVV.

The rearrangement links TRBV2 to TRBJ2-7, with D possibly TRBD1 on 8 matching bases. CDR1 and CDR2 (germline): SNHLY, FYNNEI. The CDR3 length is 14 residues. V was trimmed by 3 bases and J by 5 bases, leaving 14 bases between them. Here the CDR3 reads CASSEEQGGNEQYF. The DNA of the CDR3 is TGTGCCAGCAGTGAGGAACAGGGGGGGAACGAGCAGTACTTC.

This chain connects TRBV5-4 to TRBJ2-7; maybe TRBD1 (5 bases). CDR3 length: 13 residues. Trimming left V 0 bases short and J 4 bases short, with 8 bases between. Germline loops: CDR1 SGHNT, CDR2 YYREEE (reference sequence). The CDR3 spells CASSLGQQYEQYF. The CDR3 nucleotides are TGTGCCAGCAGCTTGGGACAGCAATACGAGCAGTACTTC.

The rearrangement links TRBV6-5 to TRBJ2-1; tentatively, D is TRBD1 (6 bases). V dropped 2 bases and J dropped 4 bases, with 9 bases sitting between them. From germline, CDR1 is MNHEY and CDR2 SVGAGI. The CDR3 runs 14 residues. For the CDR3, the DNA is TGTGCCAGCAGTTACAAAGGGGGTTACAATGAGCAGTTCTTC. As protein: CASSYKGGYNEQFF.

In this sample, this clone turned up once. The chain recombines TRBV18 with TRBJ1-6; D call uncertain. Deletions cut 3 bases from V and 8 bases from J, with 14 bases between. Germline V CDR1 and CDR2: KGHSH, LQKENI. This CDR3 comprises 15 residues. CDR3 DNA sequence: TGTGCCAGCTCACCCCGGGTCAACCATGATTCACCCCTCCACTTT. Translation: CASSPRVNHDSPLHF.

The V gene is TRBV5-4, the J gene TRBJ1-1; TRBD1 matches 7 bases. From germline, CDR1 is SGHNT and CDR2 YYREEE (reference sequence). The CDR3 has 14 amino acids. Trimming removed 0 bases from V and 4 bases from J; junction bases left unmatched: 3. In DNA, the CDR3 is TGTGCCAGCAGCTTGGCAGGGGGGTTCACTGAAGCTTTCTTT. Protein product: CASSLAGGFTEAFF. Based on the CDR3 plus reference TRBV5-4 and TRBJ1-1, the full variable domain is ETGVTQSPTHLIKTRGQQVTLRCSSQSGHNTVSWYQQALGQGPQFIFQYYREEENGRGNFPPRFSGLQFPNYSSELNVNALELDDSALYLCASSLAGGFTEAFFGQGTRLTVV.

The CDR3 region is CAIGEQDTDTQYF. Written as DNA, the CDR3 is TGTGCCATCGGGGAGCAGGACACAGATACGCAGTATTTT. The chain uses TRBV10-3 and TRBJ2-3; tentatively, D is TRBD2 (5 bases). The germline gives CDR1 ENHRY, CDR2 SYGVKD. The V and J ends lost 8 bases and 2 bases respectively, with 11 bases between them. The CDR3 sequence is 13 residues long.

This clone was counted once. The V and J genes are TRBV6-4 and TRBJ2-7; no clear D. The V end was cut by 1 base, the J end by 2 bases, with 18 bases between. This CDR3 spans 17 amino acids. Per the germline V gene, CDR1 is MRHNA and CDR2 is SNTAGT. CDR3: CASSDFLGRLQTYEQYF. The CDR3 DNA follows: TGTGCCAGCAGTGACTTTCTCGGACGCTTACAGACCTACGAGCAGTACTTC.

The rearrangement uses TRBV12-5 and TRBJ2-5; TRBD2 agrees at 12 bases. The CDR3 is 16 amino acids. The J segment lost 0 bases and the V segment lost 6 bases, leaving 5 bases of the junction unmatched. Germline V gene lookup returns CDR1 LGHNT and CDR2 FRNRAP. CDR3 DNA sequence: TGTGCTAGTGGGCTGGGACTAGCGGGTCACCAAGAGACCCAGTACTTC. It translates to CASGLGLAGHQETQYF.

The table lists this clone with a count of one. Written as DNA, the CDR3 is TGCGCCAGCAGCTTGGGGGGCGGGGGCTCCTACGAGCAGTACTTC. This codes for CASSLGGGGSYEQYF. The genes are TRBV5-1 and TRBJ2-7; 7 nucleotides align to TRBD2. The CDR3 runs to 15 residues. With 0 bases clipped from V and 0 bases from J, the junction kept 3 bases outside the gene matches. Germline V lookup: CDR1 SGHRS, CDR2 YFSETQ.